The T cell receptor beta chain described here comes from a study of cytomegalovirus exposure and HLA in healthy donors. The wider study: In a previous analysis, nearly 120 million unique TCR beta sequences were found from about 179 million T cells.

PCR used 60 Vbeta primers and 13 Jbeta primers. Clones were read by immunoSEQ multiplex PCR, and TCRdb kept only the in-frame ones, dropping some. The repertoire holds approximately 110,000 clones, with over 60% as singletons. Study-wide findings and caveats: Previously analyzed data showed that most TCR beta V segments were productive at a frequency of about 90% or about 30%. The study had only CMV serostatus as immune exposure information.

On this clone: Antigen: not known.

Source material: PBMCs. The TCR was taken from a woman between 40 and 50 years old in good health and CMV-seropositive.

CDR3 amino acids: CSAIRDRNTEAFF. CDR3 sequence (DNA): TGCAGCGCCATCCGGGACAGGAACACTGAAGCTTTCTTT. The chain couples TRBV29-1 to TRBJ1-1; 7 bases line up with TRBD1. The CDR3 is 13 residues long. Losses at the gene ends were 7 bases for V and 1 base for J; bases not matched to a gene: 6. The germline gives CDR1 SQVTM, CDR2 ANQGSEA.